This TCR beta chain was obtained from a study of breast tumors, draining lymph nodes, adjacent tissues. Study conclusions and caveats: Tumor and nontumor repertoires were significantly more similar in luminal-like than in basal-like breast cancer. Tumor repertoires ranked between lymph nodes and nontumor tissue in diversity, with V and J gene preferences. Data fit most tumor T cells coming from lymph node, expanding in tumor. Data only fit, rather than demonstrated, lymph node origin of most tumor T cells.

Samples came from axillary lymph nodes draining the breast cancer. The CDR3 extends over 14 amino acids. The V gene's germline CDR1 is SNHLY and CDR2 FYNNEI. V gave up 2 bases and J gave up 5 bases, with 12 bases separating them. Each CDR3 protein gets one entry after TCRdb re-called the multiplex PCR reads with MiXCR. The sample lists around 130,000 distinct CDR3 sequences, approximately 29% seen once, with 2.3% in the top ten. This clonotype was counted ten times or more. Its matching antigen is unknown. This sequence was found in a female donor with breast cancer. Some clones in this sample may be carry-over from other donors' samples. Source material: axillary lymph node tissue. The chain couples TRBV2 to TRBJ1-1; D remains unclear. Written as DNA, the CDR3 is TGTGCCAGCAGTGAAATAGGTCAGAGGACTGAAGCTTTCTTT. It specifies CASSEIGQRTEAFF.